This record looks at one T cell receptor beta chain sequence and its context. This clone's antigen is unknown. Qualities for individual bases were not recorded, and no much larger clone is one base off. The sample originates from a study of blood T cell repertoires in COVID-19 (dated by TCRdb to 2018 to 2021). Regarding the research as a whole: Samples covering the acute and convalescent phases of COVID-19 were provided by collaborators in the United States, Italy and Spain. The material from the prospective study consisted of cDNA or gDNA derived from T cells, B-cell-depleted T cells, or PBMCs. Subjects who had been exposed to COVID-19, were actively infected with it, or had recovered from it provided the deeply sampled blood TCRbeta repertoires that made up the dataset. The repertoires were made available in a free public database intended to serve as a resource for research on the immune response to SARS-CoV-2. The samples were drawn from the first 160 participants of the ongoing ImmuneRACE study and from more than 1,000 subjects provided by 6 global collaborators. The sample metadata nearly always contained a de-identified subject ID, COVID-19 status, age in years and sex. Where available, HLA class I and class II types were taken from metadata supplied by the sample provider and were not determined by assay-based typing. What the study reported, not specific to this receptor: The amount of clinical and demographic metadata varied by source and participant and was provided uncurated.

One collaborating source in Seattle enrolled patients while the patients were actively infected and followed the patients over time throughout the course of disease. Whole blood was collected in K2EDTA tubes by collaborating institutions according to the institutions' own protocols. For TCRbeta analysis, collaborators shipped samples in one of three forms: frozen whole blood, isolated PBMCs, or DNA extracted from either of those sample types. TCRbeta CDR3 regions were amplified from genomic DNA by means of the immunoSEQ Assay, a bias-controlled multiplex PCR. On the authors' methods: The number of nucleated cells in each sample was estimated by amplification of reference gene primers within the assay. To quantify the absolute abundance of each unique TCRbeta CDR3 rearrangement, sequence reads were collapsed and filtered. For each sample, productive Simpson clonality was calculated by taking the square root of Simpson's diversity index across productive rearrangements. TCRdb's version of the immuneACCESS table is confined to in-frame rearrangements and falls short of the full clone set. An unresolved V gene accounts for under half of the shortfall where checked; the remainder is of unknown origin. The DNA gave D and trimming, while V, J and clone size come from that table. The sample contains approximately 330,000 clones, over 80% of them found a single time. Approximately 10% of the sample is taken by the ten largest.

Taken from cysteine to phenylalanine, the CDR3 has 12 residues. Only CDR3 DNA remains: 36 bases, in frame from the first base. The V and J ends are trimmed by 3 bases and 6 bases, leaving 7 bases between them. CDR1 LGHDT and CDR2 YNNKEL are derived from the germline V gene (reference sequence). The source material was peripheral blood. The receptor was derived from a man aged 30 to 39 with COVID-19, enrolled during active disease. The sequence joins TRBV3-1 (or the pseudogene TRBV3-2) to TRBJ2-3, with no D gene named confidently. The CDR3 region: CASSHPSDTQYF. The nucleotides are TGTGCCAGCAGCCACCCGTCCGATACGCAGTATTTT.